This paragraph reports one T cell receptor (beta chain). No antigen is known for it. Per-base qualities were not stored, and no clone one base away is much larger. Trimming removed 3 bases from V and 3 bases from J, leaving 14 bases between the germline ends. The germline V gene supplies CDR1 SNHLY and CDR2 FYNNEI. The CDR3 contains 15 residues, cysteine and phenylalanine counted. The only DNA kept is the CDR3, 45 bases in frame from the first base. Genomic DNA served as template for TCR beta VDJ combination and CDR3 sequence profiling. An Illumina HiSeq 2000 was used for TCR repertoire sequencing. Turning to the authors' computational methods: TRBV/TRBJ rearrangement plots, CDR3 size and DJ length profiles, and Simpson's diversity index were used to evaluate the repertoires. The most abundant DNA sequence in the deep sequencing data was defined as the immunodominant clone. CDR3 amino acid sequences were checked for sharing between subjects and were compared against published repertoires and the VDJdb database. The public sequencing data were trimmed at Q25 with fastp and processed into clonotypes with MiXCR by TCRdb, which kept only in-frame beta chains. Each CDR3 protein appears once, grouped with its most common genes and DNA. The V and J calls here are based on TCRdb, not the publication. Across this sample there are about 58,000 distinct CDR3 sequences, with about 56% seen only once. Of the sample, approximately 15% is held by the ten largest clones.

Expansion of CD8+CD57+ cells had been shown by flow cytometry in the patients chosen for sequencing. All patients had severe acquired aplastic anemia diagnosed by International Study of Aplastic Anemia and Agranulocytosis and Camitta criteria. At the time blood was sampled, none of the patients had received any therapy. In this study, sorted CD4+ and CD8+ T cells from the blood of healthy subjects and of severe aplastic anemia patients had their TCR repertoires deep-sequenced. In the USA, patient enrollment took place under clinicaltrials.gov protocols 00001620, 01623167, 00001397, 00071045, 00081523 and 00961064. Ficoll-Paque density gradient centrifugation was used to isolate peripheral blood mononuclear cells. Before DNA was extracted, CD4+ and CD8+ T cells were sorted using either FACS or magnetic beads. This sample was included in a study of CD8+CD57+ T cells in acquired aplastic anemia (dated by TCRdb to between 2018 and 2020). With respect to the entire study: On average, sorted CD4+ and CD8+ cells yielded around 3.1 ug of extracted DNA, with a range of roughly 0.18 to 30 ug. A CD8+CD57+ expansion meant a frequency higher than the mean frequency seen in healthy subjects.

The research as a whole found: No significant difference in CD8+ Simpson's diversity was found between patients and healthy controls (P=0.060). Although 25 to 30 CD8+ CDR3 sequences were shared by patients and controls, these sequences appeared highly expressed in patients and within the immunodominant clones of patients.

The chain is assembled from TRBV2 and TRBJ1-2, with the identity of the D gene unclear. The TCR sequence derives from a human donor with aplastic anemia. The material sequenced was sorted CD4+, CD8+, or CD8+CD57+ T cells (not recorded which) from PBMCs. The CDR3 here reads CASSEFMGDDYGYTF. The base sequence is TGTGCCAGCAGTGAGTTTATGGGCGACGACTATGGCTACACCTTC.